Sequencing of this T cell receptor beta chain was carried out in a study of T cell repertoires in cytomegalovirus infection. The overall study: As its CMV epitopes, the study selected recently identified HLA-C-restricted and well-studied HLA-B-restricted targets.

Study-level points and caveats: Ex vivo responses were dominated by HLA-C-restricted CMV-specific TCR beta clonotypes. Carriers of CMV and the relevant HLA type were discriminated by public TCR beta frequency.

Trimming pared 0 bases from V and 10 bases from J, leaving 25 bases between. The CDR3 extends over 19 amino acids. Germline loops: CDR1 MNHEY, CDR2 SMNVEV (reference sequence). TCRdb re-called the reads with MiXCR, one entry per CDR3 protein. The profile covers hundreds of thousands of distinct CDR3 sequences, with around a third appearing a single time and about 20% taken by the ten largest. A remark on this clonotype: Antigen unknown.

The sample here was cultured PBMCs, taken from culture after CMV antigen stimulation. The chain employs TRBV27 and TRBJ1-6; TRBD1 might be the D (5 bases). The receptor was derived from a human donor in good health (CMV status not recorded). Some clones in this sample may be carry-over from other donors' samples. DNA of the CDR3: TGTGCCAGCAGTTTATCCACGGGTTCGTGGGGGGGGATAGAGTCACCCCTCCACTTT. As protein: CASSLSTGSWGGIESPLHF.